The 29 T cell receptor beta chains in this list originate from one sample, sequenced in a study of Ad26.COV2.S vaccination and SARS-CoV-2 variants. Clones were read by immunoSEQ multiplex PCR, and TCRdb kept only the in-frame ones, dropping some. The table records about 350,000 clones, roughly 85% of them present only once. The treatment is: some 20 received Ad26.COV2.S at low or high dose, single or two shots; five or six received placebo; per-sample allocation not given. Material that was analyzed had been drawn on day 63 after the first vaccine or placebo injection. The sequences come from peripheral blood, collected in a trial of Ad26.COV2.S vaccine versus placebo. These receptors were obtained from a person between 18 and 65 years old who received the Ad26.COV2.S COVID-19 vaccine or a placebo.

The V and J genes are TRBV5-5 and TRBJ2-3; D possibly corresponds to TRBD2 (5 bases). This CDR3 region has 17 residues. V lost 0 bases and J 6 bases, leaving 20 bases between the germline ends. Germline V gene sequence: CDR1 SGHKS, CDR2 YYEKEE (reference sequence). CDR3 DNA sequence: TGTGCCAGCAGCTTGGTGGCAGGCGGAGGAACAGTGGATACGCAGTATTTT. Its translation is CASSLVAGGGTVDTQYF.

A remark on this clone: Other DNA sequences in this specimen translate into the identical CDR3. The DNA of the CDR3 is TGCGCCAGCAGCTTGGCATTGAACACTGAAGCTTTCTTT. It translates to CASSLALNTEAFF. The gene calls are TRBV5-1 and TRBJ1-1; D uncertain. From germline, CDR1 is SGHRS and CDR2 YFSETQ. V was cut by 0 bases and J by 0 bases, with 3 bases left in between. CDR3 length: 13 amino acids.

The CDR3 coding sequence is TGTGCCAGCAGCTTAGGTTGGGGGGACGAGCAGTACTTC. This sequence encodes CASSLGWGDEQYF. The chain combines TRBV7-2 with TRBJ2-7, with D tentatively TRBD2 (6 bases). V gave up 1 base and J gave up 5 bases, with 9 bases separating them. CDR3 length: 13 amino acids. CDR1 is SGHTA, CDR2 FQGNSA, per germline.

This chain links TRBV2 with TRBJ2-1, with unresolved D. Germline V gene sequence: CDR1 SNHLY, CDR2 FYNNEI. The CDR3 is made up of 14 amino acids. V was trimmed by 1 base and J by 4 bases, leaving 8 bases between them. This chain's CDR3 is CASSEVEAYNEQFF. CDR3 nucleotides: TGTGCCAGCAGTGAAGTCGAGGCGTACAATGAGCAGTTCTTC.

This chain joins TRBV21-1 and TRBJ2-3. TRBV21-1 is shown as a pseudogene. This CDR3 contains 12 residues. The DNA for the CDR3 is TGTGCCAGCAGCAAAGTGGGGGATACGCAGTATTTT. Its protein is CASSKVGDTQYF.

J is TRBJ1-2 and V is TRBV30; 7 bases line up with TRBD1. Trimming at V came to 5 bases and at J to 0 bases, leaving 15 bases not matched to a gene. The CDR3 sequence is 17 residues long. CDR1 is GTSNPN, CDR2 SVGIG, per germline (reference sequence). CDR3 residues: CAWALRGGRTPNYGYTF. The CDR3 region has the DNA TGTGCCTGGGCCCTTCGAGGGGGCCGTACGCCTAACTATGGCTACACCTTC.

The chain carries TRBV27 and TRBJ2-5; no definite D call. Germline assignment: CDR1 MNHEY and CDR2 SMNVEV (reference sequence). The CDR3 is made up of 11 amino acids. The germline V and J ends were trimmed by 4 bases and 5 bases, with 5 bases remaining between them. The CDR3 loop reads CASSSRETQYF. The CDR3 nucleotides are TGTGCCAGCAGTTCCCGGGAGACCCAGTACTTC.

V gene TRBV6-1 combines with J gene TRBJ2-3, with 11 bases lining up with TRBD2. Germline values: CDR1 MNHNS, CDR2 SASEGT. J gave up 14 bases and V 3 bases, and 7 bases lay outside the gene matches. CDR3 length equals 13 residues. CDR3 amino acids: CASSEGLAVFPYF. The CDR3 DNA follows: TGTGCCAGCAGTGAGGGACTAGCGGTCTTCCCGTATTTT.

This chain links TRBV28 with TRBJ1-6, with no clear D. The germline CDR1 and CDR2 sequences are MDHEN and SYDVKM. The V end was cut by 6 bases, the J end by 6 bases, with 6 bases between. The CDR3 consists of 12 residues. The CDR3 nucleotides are TGTGCCAGCAGCCTCGCTAATTCACCCCTCCACTTT. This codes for CASSLANSPLHF.

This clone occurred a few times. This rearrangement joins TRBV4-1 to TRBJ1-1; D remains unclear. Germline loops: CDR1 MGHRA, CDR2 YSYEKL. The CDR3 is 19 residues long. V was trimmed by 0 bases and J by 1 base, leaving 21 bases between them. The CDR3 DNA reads TGCGCCAGCAGCCAAGACGCCAGCGGAAAAATTTGGGGGAACACTGAAGCTTTCTTT. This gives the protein CASSQDASGKIWGNTEAFF.

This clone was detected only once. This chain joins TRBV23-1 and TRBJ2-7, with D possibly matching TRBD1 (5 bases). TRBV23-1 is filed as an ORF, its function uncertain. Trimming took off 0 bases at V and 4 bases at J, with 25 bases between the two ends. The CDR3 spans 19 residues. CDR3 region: CASSQSDTGSIHRVYEQYF. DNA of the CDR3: TGCGCCAGCAGTCAATCTGACACAGGCTCGATTCATAGGGTGTACGAGCAGTACTTC.

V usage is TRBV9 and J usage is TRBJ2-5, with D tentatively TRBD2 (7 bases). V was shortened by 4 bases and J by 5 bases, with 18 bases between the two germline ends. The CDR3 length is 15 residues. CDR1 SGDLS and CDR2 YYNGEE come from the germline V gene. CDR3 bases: TGTGCCAGCAGCCCGAGGGGGGGGCTGGGGGAGACCCAGTACTTC. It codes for CASSPRGGLGETQYF.

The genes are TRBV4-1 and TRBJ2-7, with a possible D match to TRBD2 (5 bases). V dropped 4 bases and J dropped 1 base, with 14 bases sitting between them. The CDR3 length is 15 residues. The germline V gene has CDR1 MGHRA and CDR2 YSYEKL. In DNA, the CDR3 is TGCGCCAGCAGCCCACTTCCCAGCGGTTCCTACGAGCAGTACTTC. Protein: CASSPLPSGSYEQYF.

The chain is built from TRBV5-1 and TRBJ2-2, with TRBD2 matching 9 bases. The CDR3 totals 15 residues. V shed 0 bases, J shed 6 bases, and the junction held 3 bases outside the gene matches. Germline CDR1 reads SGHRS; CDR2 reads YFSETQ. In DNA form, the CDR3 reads TGCGCCAGCAGCTTGGTGCTAGCGGGGCCCGGGGAGCTGTTTTTT. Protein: CASSLVLAGPGELFF. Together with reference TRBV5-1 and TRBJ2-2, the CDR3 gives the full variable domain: KAGVTQTPRYLIKTRGQQVTLSCSPISGHRSVSWYQQTPGQGLQFLFEYFSETQRNKGNFPGRFSGRQFSNSRSEMNVSTLELGDSALYLCASSLVLAGPGELFFGEGSRLTVL.

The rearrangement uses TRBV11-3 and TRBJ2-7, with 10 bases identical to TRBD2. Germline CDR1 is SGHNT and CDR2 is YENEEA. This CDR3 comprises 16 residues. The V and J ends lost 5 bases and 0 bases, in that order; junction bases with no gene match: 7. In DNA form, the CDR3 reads TGTGCCAGCAGCATCCGTAGCGGGGGGAACTCCTACGAGCAGTACTTC. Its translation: CASSIRSGGNSYEQYF.

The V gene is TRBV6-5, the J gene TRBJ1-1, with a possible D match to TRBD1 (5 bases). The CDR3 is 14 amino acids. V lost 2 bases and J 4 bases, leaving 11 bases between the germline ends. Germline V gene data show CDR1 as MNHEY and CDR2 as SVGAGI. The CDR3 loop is CASSYGDRVTEAFF. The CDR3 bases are TGTGCCAGCAGTTACGGGGACCGGGTCACTGAAGCTTTCTTT.

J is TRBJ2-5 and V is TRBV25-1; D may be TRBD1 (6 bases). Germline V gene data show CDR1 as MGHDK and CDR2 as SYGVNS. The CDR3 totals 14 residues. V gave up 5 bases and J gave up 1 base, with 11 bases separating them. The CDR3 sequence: CASSLGTFQETQYF. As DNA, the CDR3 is TGTGCCAGCAGTCTGGGGACATTCCAAGAGACCCAGTACTTC.

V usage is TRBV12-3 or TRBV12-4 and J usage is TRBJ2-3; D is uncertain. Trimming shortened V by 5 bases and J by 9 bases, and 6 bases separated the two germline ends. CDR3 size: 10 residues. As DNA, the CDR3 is TGTGCCAGCAGTGGCTTCACGCAGTATTTT. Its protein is CASSGFTQYF.

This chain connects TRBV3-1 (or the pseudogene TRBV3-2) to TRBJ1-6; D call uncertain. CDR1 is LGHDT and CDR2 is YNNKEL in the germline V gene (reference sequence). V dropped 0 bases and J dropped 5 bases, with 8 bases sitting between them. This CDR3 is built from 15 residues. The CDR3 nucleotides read TGTGCCAGCAGCCAAGATGTGGGGAATAATTCACCCCTCCACTTT. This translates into CASSQDVGNNSPLHF.

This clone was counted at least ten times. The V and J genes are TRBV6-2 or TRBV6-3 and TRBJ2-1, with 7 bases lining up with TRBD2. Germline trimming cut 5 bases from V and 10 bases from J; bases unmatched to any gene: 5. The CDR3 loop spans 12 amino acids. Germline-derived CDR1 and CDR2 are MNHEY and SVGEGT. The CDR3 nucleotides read TGTGCCAGCAGTCCGACTAGCTGGGAGCAGTTCTTC. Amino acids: CASSPTSWEQFF.

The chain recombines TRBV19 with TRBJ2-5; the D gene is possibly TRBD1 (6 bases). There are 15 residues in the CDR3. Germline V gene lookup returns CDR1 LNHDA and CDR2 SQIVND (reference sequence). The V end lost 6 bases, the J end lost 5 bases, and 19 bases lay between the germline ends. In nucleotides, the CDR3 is TGTGCCAGTAGACAACTAGGGGACATTGGGGAGACCCAGTACTTC. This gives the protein CASRQLGDIGETQYF.

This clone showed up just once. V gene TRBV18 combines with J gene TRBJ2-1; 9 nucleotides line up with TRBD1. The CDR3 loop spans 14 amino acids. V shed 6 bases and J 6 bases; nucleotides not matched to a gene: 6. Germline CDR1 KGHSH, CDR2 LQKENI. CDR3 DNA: TGTGCCAGCTCCCGAGAGACAGGGGGCAATGAGCAGTTCTTC. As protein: CASSRETGGNEQFF.

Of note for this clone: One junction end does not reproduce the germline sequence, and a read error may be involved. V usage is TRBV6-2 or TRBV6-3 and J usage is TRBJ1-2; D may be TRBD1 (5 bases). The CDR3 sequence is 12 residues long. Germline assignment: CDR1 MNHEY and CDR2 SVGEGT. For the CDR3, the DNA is TGTGCCAGCACTTACAGGATCTATGGCTACACCTTC. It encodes CASTYRIYGYTF.

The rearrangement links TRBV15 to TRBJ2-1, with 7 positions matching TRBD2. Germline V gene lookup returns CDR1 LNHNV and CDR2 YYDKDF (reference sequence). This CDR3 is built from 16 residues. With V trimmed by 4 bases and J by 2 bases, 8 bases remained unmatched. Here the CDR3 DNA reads TGTGCCACCAGCAATATGAGGCGGGGGACCTACAATGAGCAGTTCTTC. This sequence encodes CATSNMRRGTYNEQFF.

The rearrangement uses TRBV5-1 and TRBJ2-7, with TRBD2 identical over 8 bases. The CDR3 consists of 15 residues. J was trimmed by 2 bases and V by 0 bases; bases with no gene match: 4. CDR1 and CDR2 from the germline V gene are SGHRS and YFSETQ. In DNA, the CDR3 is TGCGCCAGCAGCTTGGCGACTAGCGCGCCCTACGAGCAGTACTTC. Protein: CASSLATSAPYEQYF. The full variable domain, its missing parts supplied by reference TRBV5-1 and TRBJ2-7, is KAGVTQTPRYLIKTRGQQVTLSCSPISGHRSVSWYQQTPGQGLQFLFEYFSETQRNKGNFPGRFSGRQFSNSRSEMNVSTLELGDSALYLCASSLATSAPYEQYFGPGTRLTVT.

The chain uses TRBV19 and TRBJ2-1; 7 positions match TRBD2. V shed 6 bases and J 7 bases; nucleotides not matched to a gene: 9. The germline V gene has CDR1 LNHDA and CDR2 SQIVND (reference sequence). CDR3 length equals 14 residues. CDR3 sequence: CASSWGGVGNEQFF. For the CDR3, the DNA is TGTGCCAGTAGCTGGGGAGGGGTTGGTAATGAGCAGTTCTTC.

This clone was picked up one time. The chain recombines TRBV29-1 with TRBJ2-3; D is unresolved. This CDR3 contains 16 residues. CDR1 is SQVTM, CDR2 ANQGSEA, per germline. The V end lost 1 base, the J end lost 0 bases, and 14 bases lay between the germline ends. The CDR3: CSVEGQNYLSTDTQYF. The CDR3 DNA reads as TGCAGCGTTGAAGGACAAAACTATCTTAGCACAGATACGCAGTATTTT.

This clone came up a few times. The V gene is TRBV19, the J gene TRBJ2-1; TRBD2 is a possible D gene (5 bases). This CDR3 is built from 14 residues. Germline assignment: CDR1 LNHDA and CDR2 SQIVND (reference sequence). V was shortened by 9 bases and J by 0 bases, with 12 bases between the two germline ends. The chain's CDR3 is CASSPGSSYNEQFF. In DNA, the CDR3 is TGTGCCAGCTCACCGGGGAGCTCCTACAATGAGCAGTTCTTC.

CDR3 in amino acids: CASSLVAGGNTIYF. The CDR3 DNA sequence: TGTGCCAGCAGTTTAGTGGCAGGGGGAAACACCATATATTTT. The genes are TRBV28 and TRBJ1-3, with a tentative D call TRBD1 (5 bases). The CDR3 covers 14 residues. The germline V and J ends were trimmed by 2 bases and 4 bases, with 9 bases remaining between them. Germline values: CDR1 MDHEN, CDR2 SYDVKM.